This T cell receptor (beta chain) originates from a study of T-cell reconstitution after alpha-beta-depleted transplantation in children. This CDR3 has 14 residues. Germline assignment: CDR1 MNHEY and CDR2 SMNVEV (reference sequence). J lost 3 bases, V lost 2 bases, and 3 bases had no gene match. This clonotype was picked up many times. TCRbeta library preparation incorporated unique molecular identifiers. TCRdb reprocessed the PCR reads with MiXCR, giving one entry per CDR3 protein. The sample lists 480,000 or so distinct CDR3 sequences; about 10% were seen once. The TCR comes from a child aged 2 to 10 with inherited bone marrow failure, due to receive a stem cell transplant. The sample was PBMCs, taken before TCRalphabeta/CD19-depleted stem cell transplant. The chain has TRBV27 and TRBJ1-1, with TRBD1 identical over 7 bases. CDR3 nucleotide sequence: TGTGCCAGCAGTTTAGAGGGGGCCTACACTGAAGCTTTCTTT. Amino acids: CASSLEGAYTEAFF.